The 19 T cell receptor beta chains below all came from one sample that was sequenced in a study of blood T cell repertoires in COVID-19. Sequencing used immunoSEQ multiplex PCR; TCRdb keeps in-frame clones, though not all of them. The sample lists 200,000 to 250,000 clones; around 88% were seen once. The sample consisted of peripheral blood. The receptors come from a man younger than 30 with active or convalescent COVID-19.

The rearrangement uses TRBV10-3 and TRBJ1-4; TRBD1 matches at 7 bases. After removal of 10 bases from V and 5 bases from J, the junction contained 7 bases not matched to a gene. CDR3 length: 13 amino acids. The germline V gene has CDR1 ENHRY and CDR2 SYGVKD. CDR3 sequence: CATGDRENEKLFF. CDR3 DNA: TGTGCCACCGGAGACAGGGAGAATGAAAAACTGTTTTTT.

This clone was detected only once. This sequence joins TRBV28 and TRBJ2-2; D perhaps matches TRBD1 (5 bases). Trimming removed 4 bases from V and 7 bases from J, with 13 bases in between. The CDR3 totals 14 residues. The germline gives CDR1 MDHEN, CDR2 SYDVKM. In DNA form, the CDR3 reads TGTGCCAGCAGTTCCTCAGGGTTTAACGGGGAGCTGTTTTTT. This translates into CASSSSGFNGELFF.

The rearrangement uses TRBV14 and TRBJ2-3, with TRBD2 matching over 9 bases. Losses at the gene ends were 1 base for V and 3 bases for J; bases not matched to a gene: 8. The CDR3 totals 17 residues. Germline V gene sequence: CDR1 SGHDN, CDR2 FVKESK. CDR3 amino acids: CASSQVRLAGRTDTQYF. CDR3 DNA: TGTGCCAGCAGCCAAGTTAGGCTAGCGGGACGTACAGATACGCAGTATTTT.

The sample holds one count of this clone. The chain uses TRBV11-2 and TRBJ2-7; possibly TRBD2 for D (5 bases). With 0 bases removed from V and 4 bases from J, the gap between germline ends came to 7 bases. Germline CDR1 reads SGHAT; CDR2 reads FQNNGV. The CDR3 runs 13 residues. CDR3 sequence (DNA): TGTGCCAGCAGCTTAGATCGACTATACGAGCAGTACTTC. This encodes CASSLDRLYEQYF.

V usage is TRBV29-1 and J usage is TRBJ2-4; TRBD2 might be the D (5 bases). The length of the CDR3 is 12 residues. CDR1 and CDR2 (germline): SQVTM, ANQGSEA. V was cut by 2 bases and J by 13 bases, with 15 bases left in between. The CDR3 DNA reads TGCAGCGTTGAAAACTCCGCTGGACTGCAGTACTTC. Protein product: CSVENSAGLQYF.

The chain links TRBV2 to TRBJ1-1; possible D gene TRBD1, 6 bases. This CDR3 is 16 amino acids long. Germline CDR1 SNHLY, CDR2 FYNNEI. Trimming removed 1 base at V and 5 bases at J, with 17 bases between. The CDR3 loop reads CASSEGARGARTEAFF. The CDR3 DNA sequence: TGTGCCAGCAGTGAAGGCGCACGGGGGGCCAGGACTGAAGCTTTCTTT.

The V call is TRBV28, the J call TRBJ1-2; tentatively, D is TRBD1 (5 bases). In germline, CDR1 is MDHEN, CDR2 SYDVKM. Trimming took 4 bases from V and 8 from J, leaving 11 bases between them. The CDR3 contains 12 residues. The CDR3 protein is CASSWGETGYTF. The CDR3 DNA is TGTGCCAGCAGTTGGGGGGAGACGGGCTACACCTTC.

This chain joins TRBV5-1 and TRBJ1-3; a weak D match, TRBD1 (5 bases). Between the trimmed V and J ends, which lost 4 bases and 0 bases, there was a span of 11 bases. CDR3 length: 15 amino acids. The germline CDR1 and CDR2 sequences are SGHRS and YFSETQ. The CDR3 region is CASSGGTGSGNTIYF. The CDR3 DNA is TGCGCCAGCAGCGGGGGGACGGGCTCTGGAAACACCATATATTTT.

This chain links TRBV10-1 with TRBJ2-7; 7 bases are shared with TRBD2. The CDR3 is 13 residues long. The germline CDR1 and CDR2 sequences are WNHNN and SYGVQD (reference sequence). V lost 6 bases and J lost 2; bases outside the gene matches: 4. CDR3 sequence reads: CASSPSGAYEQYF. The CDR3 DNA reads TGCGCCAGCAGCCCTAGCGGAGCCTACGAGCAGTACTTC.

V is TRBV4-1 and J is TRBJ1-6; possible D gene TRBD1, 5 bases. This CDR3 is built from 18 residues. Trimming pared 1 base from V and 10 bases from J, leaving 23 bases between. The germline CDR1 and CDR2 sequences are MGHRA and YSYEKL. CDR3 loop: CASSQVPRVETSASPLHF. The CDR3, as DNA: TGCGCCAGCAGCCAAGTTCCCAGGGTTGAAACCAGCGCCTCACCCCTCCACTTT.

This clone was detected only a few times. The chain uses TRBV9 and TRBJ1-1, with D possibly matching TRBD1 (6 bases). Germline assignment: CDR1 SGDLS and CDR2 YYNGEE. This CDR3 spans 17 amino acids. The V end lost 0 bases, the J end lost 0 bases, and 15 bases lay between the germline ends. The CDR3 loop reads CASSVDPPGAMNTEAFF. CDR3 coding DNA: TGTGCCAGCAGCGTAGACCCCCCAGGGGCCATGAACACTGAAGCTTTCTTT.

The V call is TRBV5-1, the J call TRBJ1-1; possible D gene TRBD1, 5 bases. The CDR3 is 12 residues long. Trimming cost V 8 bases and J 0 bases, with 8 bases left between them. Germline assignment: CDR1 SGHRS and CDR2 YFSETQ. CDR3 nucleotide sequence: TGCGCCAGTAAGACAGTGAACACTGAAGCTTTCTTT. Encoded protein: CASKTVNTEAFF.

J is TRBJ2-3 and V is TRBV5-6; 7 nucleotides line up with TRBD2. Germline V CDR1 and CDR2: SGHDT, YYEEEE. The CDR3 contains 14 residues. The V segment lost 5 bases and the J segment 4 bases; nucleotides outside the gene matches: 7. The CDR3 DNA follows: TGTGCCAGCAGGCCCCGTGGGAGGGCAGATACGCAGTATTTT. This codes for CASRPRGRADTQYF.

The V call is TRBV7-2, the J call TRBJ2-3; TRBD2 aligns across 7 bases. Unmatched junction bases numbered 14, after V lost 5 bases and J lost 0 bases. This CDR3 has 18 amino acids. CDR1 and CDR2 (germline): SGHTA, FQGNSA. The CDR3 reads CASSQPRKSGASTDTQYF. CDR3 DNA: TGTGCCAGCAGCCAACCACGGAAAAGCGGGGCTAGCACAGATACGCAGTATTTT.

This sequence joins TRBV30 and TRBJ1-5, with TRBD1 matching over 9 bases. V was pared by 5 bases and J by 4 bases, with 3 bases of the junction left unmatched. Germline V gene sequence: CDR1 GTSNPN, CDR2 SVGIG (reference sequence). The CDR3 runs to 13 residues. The CDR3, as DNA: TGTGCCTGGGCGGGGACAGGGAATCAGCCCCAGCATTTT. Residues: CAWAGTGNQPQHF. The complete variable domain, with remaining parts taken from reference TRBV30 and TRBJ1-5, reads SQTIHQWPATLVQPVGSPLSLECTVEGTSNPNLYWYRQAAGRGLQLLFYSVGIGQISSEVPQNLSASRPQDRQFILSSKKLLLSDSGFYLCAWAGTGNQPQHFGDGTRLSIL.

In its sample, this clone was seen a few times. At one boundary the junction diverges from the germline segment, which might be a read error. This sequence joins TRBV10-2 and TRBJ2-7, with D possibly TRBD1 on 6 matching bases. The CDR3 runs 13 residues. CDR1 is WSHSY and CDR2 is SAAADI in the germline V gene. CDR3 DNA: TGCGCCAGCAGTGAGAACTTTGACAGGCCCCAACCATTC. Translated, it gives CASSENFDRPQPF.

The chain recombines TRBV7-9 with TRBJ2-7, with 9 bases aligning to TRBD2. This CDR3 comprises 14 residues. The J segment lost 4 bases and the V segment lost 5 bases, leaving 6 bases of the junction unmatched. Germline values: CDR1 SEHNR, CDR2 FQNEAQ (reference sequence). CDR3 DNA sequence: TGTGCCAGCAGCGTTAGCGGGAGTACGTACGAGCAGTACTTC. It encodes CASSVSGSTYEQYF.

This clone appeared once. The chain combines TRBV5-1 with TRBJ2-2; possible D gene TRBD2, 5 bases. Per the germline V gene, CDR1 is SGHRS and CDR2 is YFSETQ. CDR3 length: 14 amino acids. V lost 4 bases and J 7 bases, leaving 14 bases between the germline ends. The DNA of the CDR3 is TGCGCCAGCAGCATCGGGGAGATGGGCGGGGAGCTGTTTTTT. This sequence encodes CASSIGEMGGELFF.

V gene TRBV9 combines with J gene TRBJ2-2; TRBD2 matches at 10 bases. V gave up 4 bases and J gave up 6 bases; unmatched junction bases: 15. The CDR3 runs to 18 residues. Germline loops: CDR1 SGDLS, CDR2 YYNGEE. The CDR3 bases are TGTGCCAGCAGCACTCCCCTCCTGCTAGCGGGAGACCCCGGGGAGCTGTTTTTT. This sequence encodes CASSTPLLLAGDPGELFF. The full variable domain, completed using reference TRBV9 and TRBJ2-2, is DSGVTQTPKHLITATGQRVTLRCSPRSGDLSVYWYQQSLDQGLQFLIQYYNGEERAKGNILERFSAQQFPDLHSELNLSSLELGDSALYFCASSTPLLLAGDPGELFFGEGSRLTVL.